The T cell receptor (beta chain) described here comes from a study of CD8+ T cells in alopecia areata. Regarding the study as a whole: Clonality in lesional scalp, especially alopecia totalis/universalis, exceeded that of normal scalp.

RNA extraction and reverse transcription yielded cDNA as sequencing template. Assay: immunoSEQ multiplex PCR; the TCRdb copy retains only in-frame clones and omits some. The top ten hold over 30% of the sample, which has 23,000 or so clones, 52% seen once. A remark on this clone: Antigen unknown.

The sample was NKG2D-high CD8+ T cells sorted from blood. The TCR originated in a human donor with alopecia areata.

For the CDR3, the DNA is TGTGCCACCAGCGCCTGGGAAAGCAATCAGCCCCAGCATTTT. This translates into CATSAWESNQPQHF. The chain combines TRBV15 with TRBJ1-5; D uncertain. This CDR3 is built from 14 residues. Germline V gene data show CDR1 as LNHNV and CDR2 as YYDKDF (reference sequence). V was pared by 5 bases and J by 1 base, with 9 bases between. Drawing the rest from reference TRBV15 and TRBJ1-5, the complete variable domain is DAMVIQNPRYQVTQFGKPVTLSCSQTLNHNVMYWYQQKSSQAPKLLFHYYDKDFNNEADTPDNFQSRRPNTSFCFLDIRSPGLGDTAMYLCATSAWESNQPQHFGDGTRLSIL.